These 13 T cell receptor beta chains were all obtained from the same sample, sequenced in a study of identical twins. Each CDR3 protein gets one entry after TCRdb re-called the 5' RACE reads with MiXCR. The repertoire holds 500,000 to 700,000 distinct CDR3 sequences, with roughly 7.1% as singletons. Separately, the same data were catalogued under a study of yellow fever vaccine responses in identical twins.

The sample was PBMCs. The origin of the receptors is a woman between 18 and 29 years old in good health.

The CDR3 region is CASSLSVAGGPWETQYF. CDR3 sequence (DNA): TGCGCCAGCAGCTTGAGCGTAGCGGGAGGGCCCTGGGAGACCCAGTACTTC. The chain recombines TRBV5-1 with TRBJ2-5; TRBD2 agrees at 11 bases. Germline-derived CDR1 and CDR2 are SGHRS and YFSETQ. The CDR3 is made up of 17 amino acids. The V and J ends lost 1 base and 5 bases, in that order; junction bases with no gene match: 10.

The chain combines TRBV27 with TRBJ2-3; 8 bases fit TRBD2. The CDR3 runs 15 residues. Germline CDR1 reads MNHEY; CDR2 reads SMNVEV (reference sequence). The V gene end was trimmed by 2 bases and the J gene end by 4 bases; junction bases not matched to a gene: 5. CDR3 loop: CASSLSGSVADTQYF. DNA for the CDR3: TGTGCCAGCAGTTTAAGCGGGAGTGTCGCAGATACGCAGTATTTT.

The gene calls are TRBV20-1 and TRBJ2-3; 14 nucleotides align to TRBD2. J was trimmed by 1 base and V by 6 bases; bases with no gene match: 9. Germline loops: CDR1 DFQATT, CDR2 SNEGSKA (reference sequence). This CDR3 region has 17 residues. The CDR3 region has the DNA TGCAGTGCCGCCCCTGGGGGACTAGCGGGGGGCACAGATACGCAGTATTTT. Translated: CSAAPGGLAGGTDTQYF.

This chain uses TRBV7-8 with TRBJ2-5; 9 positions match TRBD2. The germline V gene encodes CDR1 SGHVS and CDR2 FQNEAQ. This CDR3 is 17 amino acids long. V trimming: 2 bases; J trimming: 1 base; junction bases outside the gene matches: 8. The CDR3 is CASSLISSGTIQETQYF. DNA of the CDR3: TGTGCCAGCAGCTTAATCTCTAGCGGGACCATCCAAGAGACCCAGTACTTC. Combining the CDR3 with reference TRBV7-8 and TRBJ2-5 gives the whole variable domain GAGVSQSPRYKVAKRGQDVALRCDPISGHVSLFWYQQALGQGPEFLTYFQNEAQLDKSGLPSDRFFAERPEGSVSTLKIQRTQQEDSAVYLCASSLISSGTIQETQYFGPGTRLLVL.

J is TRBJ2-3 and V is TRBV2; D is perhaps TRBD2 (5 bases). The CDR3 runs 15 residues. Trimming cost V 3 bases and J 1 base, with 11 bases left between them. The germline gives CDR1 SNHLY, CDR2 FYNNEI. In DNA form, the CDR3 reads TGTGCCAGCAGTGATGAGGGAGTAGGCACAGATACGCAGTATTTT. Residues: CASSDEGVGTDTQYF. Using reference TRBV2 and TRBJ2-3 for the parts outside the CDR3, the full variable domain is EPEVTQTPSHQVTQMGQEVILRCVPISNHLYFYWYRQILGQKVEFLVSFYNNEISEKSEIFDDQFSVERPDGSNFTLKIRSTKLEDSAMYFCASSDEGVGTDTQYFGPGTRLTVL.

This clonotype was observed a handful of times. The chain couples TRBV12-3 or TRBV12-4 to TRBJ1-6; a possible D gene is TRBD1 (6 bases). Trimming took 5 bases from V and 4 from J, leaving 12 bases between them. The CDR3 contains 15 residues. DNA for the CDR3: TGTGCCAGCAGTCGGTTGGACAGTTATAATTCACCCCTCCACTTT. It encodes CASSRLDSYNSPLHF.

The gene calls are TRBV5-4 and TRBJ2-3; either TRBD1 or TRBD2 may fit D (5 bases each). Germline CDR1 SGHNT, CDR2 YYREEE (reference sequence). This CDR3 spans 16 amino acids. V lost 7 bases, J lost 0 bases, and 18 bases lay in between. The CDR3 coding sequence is TGTGCCAGCGGACAACCCGGGACCGAGAGCACAGATACGCAGTATTTT. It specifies CASGQPGTESTDTQYF.

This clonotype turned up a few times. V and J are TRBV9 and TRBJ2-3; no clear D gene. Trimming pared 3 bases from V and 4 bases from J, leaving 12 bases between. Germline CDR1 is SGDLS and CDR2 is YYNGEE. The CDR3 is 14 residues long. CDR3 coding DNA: TGTGCCAGCAGCGCCATCGGAGTGGCAGATACGCAGTATTTT. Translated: CASSAIGVADTQYF.

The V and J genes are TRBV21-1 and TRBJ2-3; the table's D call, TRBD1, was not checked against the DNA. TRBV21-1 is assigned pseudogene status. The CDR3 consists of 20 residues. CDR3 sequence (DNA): TGTGCCAGCAGCAAACACCACGGGCCGGTTCGGACAGGGGGCACAGATACGCAGTATTTT. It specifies CASSKHHGPVRTGGTDTQYF.

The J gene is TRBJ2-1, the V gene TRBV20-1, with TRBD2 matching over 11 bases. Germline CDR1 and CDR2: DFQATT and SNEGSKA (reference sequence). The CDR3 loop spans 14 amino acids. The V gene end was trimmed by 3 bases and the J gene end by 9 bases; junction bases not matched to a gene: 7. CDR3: CSASTLAGVVEQFF. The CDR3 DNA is TGCAGTGCTAGTACACTAGCGGGAGTAGTTGAGCAGTTCTTC.

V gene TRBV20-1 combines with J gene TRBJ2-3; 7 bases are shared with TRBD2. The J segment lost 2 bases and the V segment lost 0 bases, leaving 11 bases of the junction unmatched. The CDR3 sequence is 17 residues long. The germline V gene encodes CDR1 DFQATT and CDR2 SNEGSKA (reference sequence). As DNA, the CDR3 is TGCAGTGCTAGAGATATCGGGAGGTCTATCTCCACAGATACGCAGTATTTT. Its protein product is CSARDIGRSISTDTQYF.

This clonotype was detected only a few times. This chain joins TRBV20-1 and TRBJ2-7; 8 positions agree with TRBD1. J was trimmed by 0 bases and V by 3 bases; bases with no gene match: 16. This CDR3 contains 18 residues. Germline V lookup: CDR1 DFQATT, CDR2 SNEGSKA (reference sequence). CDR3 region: CSASPPTRGLVISYEQYF. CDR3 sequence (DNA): TGCAGTGCTAGTCCTCCCACCAGGGGGCTGGTGATCTCCTACGAGCAGTACTTC.

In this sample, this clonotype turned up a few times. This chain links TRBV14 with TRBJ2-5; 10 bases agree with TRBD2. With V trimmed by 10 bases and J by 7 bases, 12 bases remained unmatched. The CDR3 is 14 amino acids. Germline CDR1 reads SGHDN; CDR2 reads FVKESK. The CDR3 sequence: CATSPSGGVRTQYF. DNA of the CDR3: TGTGCCACCAGTCCTAGCGGGGGAGTCAGGACCCAGTACTTC.